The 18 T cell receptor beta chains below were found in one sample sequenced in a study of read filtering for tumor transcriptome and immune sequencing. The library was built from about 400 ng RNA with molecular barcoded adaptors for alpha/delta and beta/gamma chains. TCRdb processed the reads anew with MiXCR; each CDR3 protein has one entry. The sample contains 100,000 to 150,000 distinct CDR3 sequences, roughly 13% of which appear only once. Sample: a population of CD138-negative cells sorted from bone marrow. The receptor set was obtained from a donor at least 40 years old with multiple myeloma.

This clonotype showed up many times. CDR3 protein: CSADGLAGEGTQYF. Here the CDR3 DNA reads TGCAGTGCCGACGGACTAGCGGGAGAGGGGACCCAGTACTTC. V usage is TRBV20-1 and J usage is TRBJ2-5, with TRBD2 matching over 13 bases. CDR3 length: 14 amino acids. From germline, CDR1 is DFQATT and CDR2 SNEGSKA (reference sequence). Losses at the gene ends were 6 bases for V and 7 bases for J; bases not matched to a gene: 8.

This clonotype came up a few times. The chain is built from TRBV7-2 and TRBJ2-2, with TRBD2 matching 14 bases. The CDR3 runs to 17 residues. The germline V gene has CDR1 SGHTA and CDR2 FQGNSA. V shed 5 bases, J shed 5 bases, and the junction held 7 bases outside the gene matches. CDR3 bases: TGTGCCAGCAGCCCCCCCAGACTAGCGGGAGGGACCGGGGAGCTGTTTTTT. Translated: CASSPPRLAGGTGELFF.

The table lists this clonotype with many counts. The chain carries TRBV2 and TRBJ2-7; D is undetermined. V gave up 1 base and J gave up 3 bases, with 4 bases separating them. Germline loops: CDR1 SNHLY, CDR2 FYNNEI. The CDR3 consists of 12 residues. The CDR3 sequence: CASSEGYYEQYF. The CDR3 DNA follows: TGTGCCAGCAGTGAAGGGTACTACGAGCAGTACTTC.

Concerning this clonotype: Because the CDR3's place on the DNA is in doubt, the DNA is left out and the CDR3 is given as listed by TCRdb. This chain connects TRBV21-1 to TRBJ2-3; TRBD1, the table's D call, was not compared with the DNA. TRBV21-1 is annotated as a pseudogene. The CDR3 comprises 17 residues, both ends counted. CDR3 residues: CASILGEDSASTDTQYF.

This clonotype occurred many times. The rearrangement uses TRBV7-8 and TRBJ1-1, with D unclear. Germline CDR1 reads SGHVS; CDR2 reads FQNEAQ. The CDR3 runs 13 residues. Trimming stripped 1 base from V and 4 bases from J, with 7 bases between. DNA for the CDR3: TGTGCCAGCAGCTTAGGGGAGGGCACTGAAGCTTTCTTT. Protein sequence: CASSLGEGTEAFF.

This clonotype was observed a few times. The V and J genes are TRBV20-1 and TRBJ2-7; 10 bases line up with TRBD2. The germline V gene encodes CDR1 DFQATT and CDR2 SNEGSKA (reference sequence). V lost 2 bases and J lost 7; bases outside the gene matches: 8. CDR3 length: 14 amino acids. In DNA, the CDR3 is TGCAGTGCTAGAAAAGCTAGCGGGAGTGGTGAGCAGTACTTC. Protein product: CSARKASGSGEQYF.

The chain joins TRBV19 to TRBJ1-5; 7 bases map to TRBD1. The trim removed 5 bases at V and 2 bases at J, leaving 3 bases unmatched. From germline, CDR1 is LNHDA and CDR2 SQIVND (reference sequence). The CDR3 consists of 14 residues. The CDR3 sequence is CASSPGGGNQPQHF. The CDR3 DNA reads TGTGCCAGTAGTCCAGGGGGAGGCAATCAGCCCCAGCATTTT.

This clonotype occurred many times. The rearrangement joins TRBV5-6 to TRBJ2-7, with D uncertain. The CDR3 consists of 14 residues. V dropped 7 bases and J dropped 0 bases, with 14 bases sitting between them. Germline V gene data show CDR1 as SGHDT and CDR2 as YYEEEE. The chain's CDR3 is CASLDSPSSYEQYF. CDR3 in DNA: TGTGCCAGCCTAGATTCGCCTAGCTCCTACGAGCAGTACTTC. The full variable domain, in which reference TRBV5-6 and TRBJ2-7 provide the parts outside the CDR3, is DAGVTQSPTHLIKTRGQQVTLRCSPKSGHDTVSWYQQALGQGPQFIFQYYEEEERQRGNFPDRFSGHQFPNYSSELNVNALLLGDSALYLCASLDSPSSYEQYFGPGTRLTVT.

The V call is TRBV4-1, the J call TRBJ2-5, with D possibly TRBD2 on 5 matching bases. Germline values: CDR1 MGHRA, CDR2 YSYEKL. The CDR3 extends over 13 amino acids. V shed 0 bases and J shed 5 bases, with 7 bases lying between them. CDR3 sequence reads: CASSQDSGETQYF. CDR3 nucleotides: TGCGCCAGCAGCCAAGATTCGGGGGAGACCCAGTACTTC.

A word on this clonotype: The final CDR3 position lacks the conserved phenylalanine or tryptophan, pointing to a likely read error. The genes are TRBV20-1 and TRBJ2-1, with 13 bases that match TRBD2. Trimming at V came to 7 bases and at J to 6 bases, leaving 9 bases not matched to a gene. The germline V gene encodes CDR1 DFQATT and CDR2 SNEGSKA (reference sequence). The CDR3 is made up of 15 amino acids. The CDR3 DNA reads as TGCAGTGGTCAGGGACTAGCGGGACTAGGCAATGAGCAGTTCTTG. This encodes CSGQGLAGLGNEQFL.

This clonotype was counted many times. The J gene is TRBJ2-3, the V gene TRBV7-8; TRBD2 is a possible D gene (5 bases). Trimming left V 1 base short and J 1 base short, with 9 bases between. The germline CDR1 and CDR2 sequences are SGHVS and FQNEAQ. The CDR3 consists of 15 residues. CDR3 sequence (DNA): TGTGCCAGCAGCTTAGTACTAGTTGGCACAGATACGCAGTATTTT. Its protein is CASSLVLVGTDTQYF.

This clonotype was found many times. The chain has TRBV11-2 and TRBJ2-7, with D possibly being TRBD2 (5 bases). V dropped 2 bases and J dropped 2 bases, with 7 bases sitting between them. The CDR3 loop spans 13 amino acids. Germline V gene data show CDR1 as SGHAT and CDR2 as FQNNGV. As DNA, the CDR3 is TGTGCCAGCAGCTTAACGGGGACCTACGAGCAGTACTTC. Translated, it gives CASSLTGTYEQYF. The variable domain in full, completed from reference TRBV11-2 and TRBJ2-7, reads EAGVAQSPRYKIIEKRQSVAFWCNPISGHATLYWYQQILGQGPKLLIQFQNNGVVDDSQLPKDRFSAERLKGVDSTLKIQPAKLEDSAVYLCASSLTGTYEQYFGPGTRLTVT.

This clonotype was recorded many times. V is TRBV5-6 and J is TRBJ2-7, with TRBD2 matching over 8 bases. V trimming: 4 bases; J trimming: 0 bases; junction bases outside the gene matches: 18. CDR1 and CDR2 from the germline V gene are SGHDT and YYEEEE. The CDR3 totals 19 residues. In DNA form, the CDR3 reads TGTGCCAGCAGCCCGGGGTTGGCTAGCGGGCCCTACAGCTCCTACGAGCAGTACTTC. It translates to CASSPGLASGPYSSYEQYF.

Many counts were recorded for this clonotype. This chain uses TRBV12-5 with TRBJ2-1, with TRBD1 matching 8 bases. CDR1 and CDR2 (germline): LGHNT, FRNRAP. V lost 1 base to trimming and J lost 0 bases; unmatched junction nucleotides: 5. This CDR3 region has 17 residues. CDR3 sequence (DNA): TGTGCTAGTGGTTTGGGTCGACAGGGGAGCTCCTACAATGAGCAGTTCTTC. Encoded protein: CASGLGRQGSSYNEQFF. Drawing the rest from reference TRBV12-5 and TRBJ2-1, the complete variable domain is DARVTQTPRHKVTEMGQEVTMRCQPILGHNTVFWYRQTMMQGLELLAYFRNRAPLDDSGMPKDRFSAEMPDATLATLKIQPSEPRDSAVYFCASGLGRQGSSYNEQFFGPGTRLTVL.

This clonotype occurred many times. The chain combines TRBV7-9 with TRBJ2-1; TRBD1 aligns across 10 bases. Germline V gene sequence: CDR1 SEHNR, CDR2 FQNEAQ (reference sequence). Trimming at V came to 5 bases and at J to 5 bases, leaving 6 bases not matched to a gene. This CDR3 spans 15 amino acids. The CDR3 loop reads CASSQTGGNNNEQFF. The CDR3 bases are TGTGCCAGCAGCCAGACAGGGGGCAATAACAATGAGCAGTTCTTC. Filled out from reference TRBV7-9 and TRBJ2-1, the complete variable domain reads DTGVSQNPRHKITKRGQNVTFRCDPISEHNRLYWYRQTLGQGPEFLTYFQNEAQLEKSRLLSDRFSAERPKGSFSTLEIQRTEQGDSAMYLCASSQTGGNNNEQFFGPGTRLTVL.

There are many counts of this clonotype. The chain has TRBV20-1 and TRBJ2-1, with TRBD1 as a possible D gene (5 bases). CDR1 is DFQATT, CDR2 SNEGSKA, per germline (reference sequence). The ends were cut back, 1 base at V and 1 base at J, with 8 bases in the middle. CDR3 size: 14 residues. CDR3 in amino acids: CSARGGRSYNEQFF. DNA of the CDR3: TGCAGTGCTAGAGGGGGCCGTTCCTACAATGAGCAGTTCTTC.

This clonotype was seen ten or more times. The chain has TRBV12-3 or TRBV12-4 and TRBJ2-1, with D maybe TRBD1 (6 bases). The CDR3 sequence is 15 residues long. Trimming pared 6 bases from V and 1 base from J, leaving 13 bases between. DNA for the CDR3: TGTGCCAGCAGACTCAGGGGTCCTTCCTACAATGAGCAGTTCTTC. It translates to CASRLRGPSYNEQFF.

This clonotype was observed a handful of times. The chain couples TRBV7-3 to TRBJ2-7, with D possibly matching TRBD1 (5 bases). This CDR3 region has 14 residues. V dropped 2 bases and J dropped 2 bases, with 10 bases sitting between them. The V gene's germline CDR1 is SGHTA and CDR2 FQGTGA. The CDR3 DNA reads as TGTGCCAGCAGCTTAGACGCAGGGCCCTACGAGCAGTACTTC. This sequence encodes CASSLDAGPYEQYF.